The sequence of this TCR beta chain was determined in a study of immune evolution from preneoplasia to lung adenocarcinoma. The overall study: HLA loss of heterozygosity: about 7% AIS, around 16% MIA, approximately 35% ADC, none AAH.

The table came from immunoSEQ multiplex PCR; TCRdb's copy has only in-frame clones and leaves some out. The sample yields over 6,000 clones, over 60% seen once. The V segment lost 7 bases and the J segment 13 bases; nucleotides outside the gene matches: 13. Germline V gene lookup returns CDR1 SGHDT and CDR2 YYEEEE. CDR3 length: 13 residues. This clone was observed once. As yet, its antigen is unknown. Macro-dissection enriched premalignant or tumor cells before nucleic acid extraction. Broader study findings: Top clone frequencies peaked in normal lung, apparently declining through invasive adenocarcinoma. Later-stage lesions seemingly showed higher T cell density and diversity than normal lung.

The clonotype was recovered from a person between 55 and 80 years old with lung adenocarcinoma. The chain is built from TRBV5-6 and TRBJ2-1; 8 nucleotides align to TRBD2. Sequencing input: FFPE minimally invasive lung adenocarcinoma tissue. In DNA form, the CDR3 reads TGTGCCAGCGGGGGGCTAGCGGGTTTCTTCCAGTTCTTC. This gives the protein CASGGLAGFFQFF.